Only a few counts were recorded for the clone carrying this T cell receptor beta chain. Its antigen is currently unknown. Using its own MiXCR run on the reads, TCRdb lists one record per CDR3 protein. The sample shows over 250,000 distinct CDR3 sequences, about 26% of them seen only once. CDR1 is ENHRY and CDR2 is SYGVKD in the germline V gene. The length of the CDR3 is 15 residues. Trimming shortened V by 2 bases and J by 1 base, and 9 bases separated the two germline ends. This sample was included in a study of T cell repertoires in cytomegalovirus infection. Study-wide findings and caveats: HLA-C-restricted, CMV-specific TCR beta clonotypes were dominant ex vivo.

The sample consisted of PBMCs. The chain joins TRBV10-3 to TRBJ2-1, with D perhaps matching TRBD1 (6 bases). This TCR was sampled from a human donor in good health (CMV status not recorded). Some clones in this sample may be carry-over from other donors' samples. For the CDR3, the DNA is TGTGCCATCAGTGAGAGGCAGGGGTCCTACAATGAGCAGTTCTTC. This translates into CAISERQGSYNEQFF.